This entry concerns a single TCR beta chain. The antigen is undetermined. Assay runs were performed at deep level. The method was immunoSEQ multiplex PCR; TCRdb's version includes in-frame clones alone and lacks a portion of them. The sample lists a few hundred thousand clones; roughly 78% were seen once. This sample stems from a study of shared clonotypes between healthy human individuals. Study-level points and caveats: Among donors, sharing of clonotypes was expected to be affected by sequencing depth.

Healthy and HIV-negative, the adult donors had no recent acute infections or vaccinations. This TCR was sampled from a middle-aged woman in good health. Some clones in this sample may be carry-over from other donors' samples. Material for sequencing was PBMCs.

The CDR3: CASSRARGRGYEQYF. The CDR3 DNA follows: TGTGCCAGCAGCAGGGCCCGGGGGCGAGGTTACGAGCAGTACTTC. This chain joins TRBV21-1 and TRBJ2-7. TRBV21-1 is a known pseudogene. The CDR3 runs to 15 residues.